The text below deals with one TCR beta chain. Its antigen is not known. Time point of the sample: cycle 4 day 1 (C4D1), after less than 7 weeks of nivolumab. After autologous stem cell transplantation all patients relapsed, and prior brentuximab vedotin exposure differed between cohorts. Magnetic negative selection of thawed PBMCs yielded the CD8+ T cells. The source of the sample is a study of PD-1 blockade in classical Hodgkin lymphoma. About the research overall: Treatment was intravenous nivolumab, 3 mg/kg every 2 weeks, until progression. Study-level results: Patients starting nivolumab less than 1 year after ASCT had lower diversity and were excluded from later analyses. Lower baseline TCR diversity marked trial partial responders and progressors. In CD4+ cells, TCR diversity went up significantly by C4D1, but in CD8+ cells it did not.

Profiled with immunoSEQ multiplex PCR; TCRdb holds only in-frame clones, not every one. The table includes about 20,000 clones, about 80% detected once. The CDR3 extends over 15 amino acids. Germline values: CDR1 MRHNA, CDR2 SNTAGT. The germline V and J ends were trimmed by 0 bases and 5 bases, with 13 bases remaining between them. This sequence originates from a human donor with classical Hodgkin lymphoma. The chain is built from TRBV6-4 and TRBJ2-5; a possible D gene is TRBD2 (5 bases). Material: CD8+ T cells from blood, obtained before the fourth cycle of nivolumab. In nucleotides, the CDR3 is TGTGCCAGCAGTGACTCTAGTAGGAGGTGTGAGACCCAGTACTTC. This gives the protein CASSDSSRRCETQYF.